One T cell receptor beta chain is described in this entry. The sample originates from a study of OX40 agonist ivuxolimab in advanced cancers. The CDR3 is 13 amino acids. V lost 8 bases, J lost 4 bases, and 12 bases lay in between. Germline-derived CDR1 and CDR2 are SGHVS and FQNEAQ. Sequencing used immunoSEQ multiplex PCR; TCRdb keeps in-frame clones, though not all of them. This sample has some 37,000 clones, with around 85% found just once. Researchers took blood at baseline, on cycle 4 day 1, and on cycle 7 day 1. This TCR was sampled from an adult with an advanced solid tumor such as melanoma, head and neck, liver or kidney cancer. The sample consisted of CD4+ or CD8+ T cells sorted from blood, taken in a trial of the OX40 agonist ivuxolimab. This chain connects TRBV7-8 to TRBJ1-5, with a tentative D call TRBD1 (5 bases). In nucleotides, the CDR3 is TGTGCCAGCGGGCGGGACGGTAATCAGCCCCAGCATTTT. Protein sequence: CASGRDGNQPQHF. Together with reference TRBV7-8 and TRBJ1-5, the CDR3 gives the full variable domain: GAGVSQSPRYKVAKRGQDVALRCDPISGHVSLFWYQQALGQGPEFLTYFQNEAQLDKSGLPSDRFFAERPEGSVSTLKIQRTQQEDSAVYLCASGRDGNQPQHFGDGTRLSIL.